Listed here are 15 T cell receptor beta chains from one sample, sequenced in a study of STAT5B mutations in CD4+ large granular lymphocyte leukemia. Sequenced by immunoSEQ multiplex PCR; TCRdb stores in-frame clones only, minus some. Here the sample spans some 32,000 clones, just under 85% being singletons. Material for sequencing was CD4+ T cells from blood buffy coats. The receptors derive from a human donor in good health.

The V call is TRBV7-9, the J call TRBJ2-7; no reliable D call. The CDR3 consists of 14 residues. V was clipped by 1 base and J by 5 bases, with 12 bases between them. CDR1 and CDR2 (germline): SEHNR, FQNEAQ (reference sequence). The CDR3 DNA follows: TGTGCCAGCAGCTTAGGAGTTAGCCTGGACGAGCAGTACTTC. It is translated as CASSLGVSLDEQYF.

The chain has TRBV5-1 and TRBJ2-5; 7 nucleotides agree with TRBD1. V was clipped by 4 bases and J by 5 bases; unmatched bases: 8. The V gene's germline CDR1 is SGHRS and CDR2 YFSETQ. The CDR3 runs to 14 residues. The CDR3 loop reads CASSPRQGGETQYF. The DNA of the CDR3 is TGCGCCAGCAGCCCGCGACAGGGCGGGGAGACCCAGTACTTC.

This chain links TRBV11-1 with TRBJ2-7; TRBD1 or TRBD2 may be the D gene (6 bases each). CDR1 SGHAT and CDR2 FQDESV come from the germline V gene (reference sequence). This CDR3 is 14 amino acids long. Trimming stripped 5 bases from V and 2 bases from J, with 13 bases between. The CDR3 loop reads CASSPGAGPYEQYF. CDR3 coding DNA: TGTGCCAGCAGCCCGGGGGCGGGGCCCTACGAGCAGTACTTC.

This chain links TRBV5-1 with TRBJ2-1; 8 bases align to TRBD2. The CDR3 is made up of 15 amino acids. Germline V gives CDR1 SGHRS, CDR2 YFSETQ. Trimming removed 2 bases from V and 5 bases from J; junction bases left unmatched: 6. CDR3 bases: TGCGCCAGCAGCTTAAGGACTAGCAGTCACAATGAGCAGTTCTTC. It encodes CASSLRTSSHNEQFF.

The CDR3 region is CASSGQGNTEAFF. CDR3 in DNA: TGTGCCAGCAGCGGACAGGGGAACACTGAAGCTTTCTTT. J is TRBJ1-1 and V is TRBV6-6; 8 bases fit TRBD1. J was trimmed by 1 base and V by 6 bases; bases with no gene match: 1. Germline loops: CDR1 MNHNY, CDR2 SVGAGI (reference sequence). The length of the CDR3 is 13 residues.

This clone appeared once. This chain's CDR3 is CASSLMDLAKNIQYF. CDR3 DNA sequence: TGCGCCAGCAGCTTGATGGACCTAGCCAAAAACATTCAGTACTTC. The chain has TRBV5-1 and TRBJ2-4; no clear D. The CDR3 consists of 15 residues. CDR1 is SGHRS, CDR2 YFSETQ, per germline. Trimming cost V 1 base and J 0 bases, with 8 bases left between them.

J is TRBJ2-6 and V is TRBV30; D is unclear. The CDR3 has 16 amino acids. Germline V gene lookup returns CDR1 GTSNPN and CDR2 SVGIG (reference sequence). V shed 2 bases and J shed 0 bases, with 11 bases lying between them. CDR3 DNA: TGTGCCTGGAGTACCCATCGTAGCTCTGGGGCCAACGTCCTGACTTTC. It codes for CAWSTHRSSGANVLTF.

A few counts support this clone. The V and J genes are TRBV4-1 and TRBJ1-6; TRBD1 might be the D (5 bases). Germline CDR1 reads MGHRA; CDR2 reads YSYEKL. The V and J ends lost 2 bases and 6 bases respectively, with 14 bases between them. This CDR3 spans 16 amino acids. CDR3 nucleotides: TGCGCCAGCAGCCAACGGGACTTCCTCCGTAATTCACCCCTCCACTTT. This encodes CASSQRDFLRNSPLHF.

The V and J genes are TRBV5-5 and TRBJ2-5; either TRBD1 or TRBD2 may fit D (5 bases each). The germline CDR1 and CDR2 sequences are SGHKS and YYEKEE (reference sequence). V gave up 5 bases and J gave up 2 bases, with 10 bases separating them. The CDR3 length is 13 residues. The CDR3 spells CASSFGGQETQYF. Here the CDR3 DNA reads TGTGCCAGCAGTTTTGGGGGACAAGAGACCCAGTACTTC.

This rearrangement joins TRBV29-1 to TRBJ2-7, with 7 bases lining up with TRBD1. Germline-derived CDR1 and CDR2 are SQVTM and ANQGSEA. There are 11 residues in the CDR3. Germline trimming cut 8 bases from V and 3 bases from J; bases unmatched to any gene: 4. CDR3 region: CSSWDSYEQYF. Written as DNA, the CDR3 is TGCAGCAGCTGGGACAGCTACGAGCAGTACTTC.

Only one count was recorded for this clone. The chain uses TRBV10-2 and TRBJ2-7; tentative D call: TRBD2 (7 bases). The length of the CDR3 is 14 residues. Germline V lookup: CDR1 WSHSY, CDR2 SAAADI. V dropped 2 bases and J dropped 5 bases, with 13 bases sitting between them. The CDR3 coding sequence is TGCGCCAGCAGTGAGGCGGGGGCCAGGGACGAGCAGTACTTC. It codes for CASSEAGARDEQYF.

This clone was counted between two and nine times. As DNA, the CDR3 is TGTGCCAGCAACGCACCACGACTATCCTTCCCCTACGAGCAGTACTTC. Translating it yields CASNAPRLSFPYEQYF. This chain joins TRBV28 and TRBJ2-7, with TRBD2 as a possible D gene (5 bases). V lost 7 bases to trimming and J lost 2 bases, with 21 bases between them. The CDR3 runs 16 residues. CDR1 MDHEN and CDR2 SYDVKM come from the germline V gene. The variable domain in full, with the rest retrieved from reference TRBV28 and TRBJ2-7, is DVKVTQSSRYLVKRTGEKVFLECVQDMDHENMFWYRQDPGLGLRLIYFSYDVKMKEKGDIPEGYSVSREKKERFSLILESASTNQTSMYLCASNAPRLSFPYEQYFGPGTRLTVT.

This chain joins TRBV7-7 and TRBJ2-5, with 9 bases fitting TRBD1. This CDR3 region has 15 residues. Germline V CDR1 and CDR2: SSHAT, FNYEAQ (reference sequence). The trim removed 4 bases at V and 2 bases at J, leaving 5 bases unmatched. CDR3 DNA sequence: TGTGCCAGCAGCTCGCGGGACAGGGCTCAAGAGACCCAGTACTTC. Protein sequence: CASSSRDRAQETQYF.

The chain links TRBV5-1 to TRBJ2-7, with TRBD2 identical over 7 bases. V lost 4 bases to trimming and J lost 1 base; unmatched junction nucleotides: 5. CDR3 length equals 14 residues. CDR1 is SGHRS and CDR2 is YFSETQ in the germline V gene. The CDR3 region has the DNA TGCGCCAGCAGCCTAGCTAGCGGTTCCTACGAGCAGTACTTC. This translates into CASSLASGSYEQYF.

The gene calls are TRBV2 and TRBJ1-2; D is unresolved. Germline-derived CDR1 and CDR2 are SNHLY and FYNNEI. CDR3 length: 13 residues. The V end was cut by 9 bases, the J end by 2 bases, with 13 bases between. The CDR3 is CASAGRENYGYTF. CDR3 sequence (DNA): TGTGCCAGTGCGGGCCGGGAAAACTATGGCTACACCTTC.